This T cell receptor beta chain came from a study of cytomegalovirus exposure and HLA in healthy donors. The CDR3 has 14 amino acids. Germline V gives CDR1 SNHLY, CDR2 FYNNEI. V was clipped by 7 bases and J by 0 bases; unmatched bases: 4. Use of 60 Vbeta and 13 Jbeta primers characterized the PCR. TCRdb's table, derived via immunoSEQ multiplex PCR, lists solely in-frame clones and lacks some. Of 98,000 or so clones listed, roughly three quarters were seen once; the top ten hold roughly 7.7%. Regarding this clone: The antigen remains undetermined.

Findings of the study overall: Among the CMV-associated chains, three were confirmed in vitro as specific for CMV antigens.

The sequenced material came from PBMCs. This sequence was found in a female donor in good health and CMV-seronegative. The chain combines TRBV2 with TRBJ2-5; 8 nucleotides agree with TRBD2. The CDR3 region is CASTLTSDQETQYF. Written as DNA, the CDR3 is TGTGCCAGCACCTTGACTAGCGACCAAGAGACCCAGTACTTC.